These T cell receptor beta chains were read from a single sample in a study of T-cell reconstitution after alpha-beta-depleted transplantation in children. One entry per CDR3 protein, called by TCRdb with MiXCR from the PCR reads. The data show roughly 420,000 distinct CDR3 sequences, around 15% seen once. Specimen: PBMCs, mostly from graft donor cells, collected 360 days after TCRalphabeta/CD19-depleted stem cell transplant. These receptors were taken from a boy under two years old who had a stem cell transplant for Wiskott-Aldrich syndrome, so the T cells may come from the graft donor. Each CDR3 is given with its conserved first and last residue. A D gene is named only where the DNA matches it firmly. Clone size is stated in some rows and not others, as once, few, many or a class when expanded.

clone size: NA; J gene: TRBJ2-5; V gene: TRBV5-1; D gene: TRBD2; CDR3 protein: CASSLLGGTSRSETQYF; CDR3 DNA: TGCGCCAGCAGCTTACTGGGAGGGACCAGTCGTTCAGAGACCCAGTACTTC
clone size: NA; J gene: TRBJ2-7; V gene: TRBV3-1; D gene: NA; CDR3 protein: CASSQRGLPEQYF; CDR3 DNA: TGTGCCAGCAGCCAAAGGGGTCTACCCGAGCAGTACTTC
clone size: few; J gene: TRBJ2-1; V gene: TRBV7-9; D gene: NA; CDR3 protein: CASSSIGDHRAYNEQFF; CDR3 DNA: TGTGCCAGCAGCTCAATCGGCGACCACAGGGCCTACAATGAGCAGTTCTTC
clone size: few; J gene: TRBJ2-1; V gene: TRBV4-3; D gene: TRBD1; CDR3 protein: CASSQSTGGQFF; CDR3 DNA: TGCGCCAGCAGCCAATCAACAGGGGGACAGTTCTTC
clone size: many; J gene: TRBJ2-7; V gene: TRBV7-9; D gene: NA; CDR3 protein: CASSQGLRYEQYF; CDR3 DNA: TGTGCCAGCAGCCAGGGACTCAGGTACGAGCAGTACTTC
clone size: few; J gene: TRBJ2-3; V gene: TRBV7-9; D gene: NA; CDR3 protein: CASSIEDTQYF; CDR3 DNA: TGTGCCAGCAGCATAGAGGATACGCAGTATTTT
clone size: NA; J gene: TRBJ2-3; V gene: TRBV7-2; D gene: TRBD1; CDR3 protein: CASSLADRGTDTQYF; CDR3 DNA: TGTGCCAGCAGCTTAGCCGACAGGGGCACAGATACGCAGTATTTT
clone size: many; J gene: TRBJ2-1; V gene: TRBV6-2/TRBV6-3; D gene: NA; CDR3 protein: CASRKKNEQFF; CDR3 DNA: TGTGCCAGCAGGAAGAAAAATGAGCAGTTCTTC
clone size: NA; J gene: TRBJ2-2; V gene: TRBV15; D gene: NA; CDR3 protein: CATIGTYGELFF; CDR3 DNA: TGTGCCACCATTGGTACTTACGGGGAGCTGTTTTTT
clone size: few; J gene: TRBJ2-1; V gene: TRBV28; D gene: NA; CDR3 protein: CASSLVGRNEQFF; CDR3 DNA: TGTGCCAGCAGTTTAGTCGGGAGAAATGAGCAGTTCTTC
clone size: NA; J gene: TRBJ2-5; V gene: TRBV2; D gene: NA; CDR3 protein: CASSERLAFQETQYF; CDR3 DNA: TGTGCCAGCAGTGAAAGGCTAGCTTTCCAAGAGACCCAGTACTTC
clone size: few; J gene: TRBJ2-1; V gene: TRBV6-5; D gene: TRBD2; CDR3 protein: CASSYLGLADTYNEQFF; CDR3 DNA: TGTGCCAGCAGTTACTTGGGACTAGCGGATACCTACAATGAGCAGTTCTTC
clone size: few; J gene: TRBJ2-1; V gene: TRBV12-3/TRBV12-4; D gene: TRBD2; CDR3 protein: CASSLTSWGPSF; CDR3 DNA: TGTGCCAGCAGTTTGACTAGCTGGGGCCCCTCCTTC
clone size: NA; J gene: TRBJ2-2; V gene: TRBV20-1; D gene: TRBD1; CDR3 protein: CSARGEGTGVFTGELFF; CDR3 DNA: TGCAGTGCTAGAGGGGAGGGGACAGGGGTTTTCACCGGGGAGCTGTTTTTT
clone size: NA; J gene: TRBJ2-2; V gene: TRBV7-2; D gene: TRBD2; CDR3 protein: CASSLAGLAAGELFF; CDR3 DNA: TGTGCCAGCAGCTTAGCGGGACTAGCGGCGGGGGAGCTGTTTTTT
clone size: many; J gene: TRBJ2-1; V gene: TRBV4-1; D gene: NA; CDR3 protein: CASSQASFNEQFF; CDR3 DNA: TGCGCCAGCAGCCAAGCAAGTTTCAATGAGCAGTTCTTC
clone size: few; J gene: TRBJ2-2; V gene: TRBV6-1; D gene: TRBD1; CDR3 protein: CASGPKTGDTGELFF; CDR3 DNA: TGTGCCAGCGGGCCTAAGACAGGGGACACCGGGGAGCTGTTTTTT
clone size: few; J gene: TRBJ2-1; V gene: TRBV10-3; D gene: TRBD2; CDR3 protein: CAISDGLAGPFF; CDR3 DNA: TGTGCCATCAGTGACGGACTAGCGGGACCGTTCTTC
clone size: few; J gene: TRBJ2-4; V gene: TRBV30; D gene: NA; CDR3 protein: CAWAADFGIQYF; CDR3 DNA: TGTGCCTGGGCCGCTGACTTCGGCATTCAGTACTTC
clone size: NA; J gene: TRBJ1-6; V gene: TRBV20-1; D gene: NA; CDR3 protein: CSARDVAALNTPLHF; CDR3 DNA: TGCAGTGCTAGAGATGTGGCAGCCCTAAATACACCCCTCCACTTT
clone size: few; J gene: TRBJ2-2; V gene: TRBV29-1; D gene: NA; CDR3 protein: CSVWGPVNTGELFF; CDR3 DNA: TGCAGCGTTTGGGGCCCCGTGAACACCGGGGAGCTGTTTTTT
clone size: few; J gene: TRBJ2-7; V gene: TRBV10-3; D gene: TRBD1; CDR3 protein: CAIRGQDNSYEQYF; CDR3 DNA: TGTGCCATCAGGGGACAGGACAACTCCTACGAGCAGTACTTC
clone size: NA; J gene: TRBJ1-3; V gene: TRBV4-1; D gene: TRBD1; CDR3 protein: CASSPVTGVSGNTIYF; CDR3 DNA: TGCGCCAGCAGCCCCGTAACAGGGGTATCTGGAAACACCATATATTTT
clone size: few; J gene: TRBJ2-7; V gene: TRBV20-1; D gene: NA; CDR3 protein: CSASGGEQYF; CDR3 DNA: TGCAGTGCTAGCGGTGGCGAGCAGTACTTC
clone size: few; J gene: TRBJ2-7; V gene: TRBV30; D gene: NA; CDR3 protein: CAWSELAVSYEQYF; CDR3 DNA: TGTGCCTGGAGTGAACTGGCAGTCTCCTACGAGCAGTACTTC
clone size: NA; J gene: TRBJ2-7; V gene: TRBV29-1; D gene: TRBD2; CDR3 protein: CSVWTSGGNEQYF; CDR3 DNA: TGCAGCGTTTGGACTAGCGGGGGGAACGAGCAGTACTTC
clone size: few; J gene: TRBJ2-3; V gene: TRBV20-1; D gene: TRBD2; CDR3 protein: CSARSGANTDTQYF; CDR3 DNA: TGCAGTGCTAGGAGCGGGGCAAACACAGATACGCAGTATTTT
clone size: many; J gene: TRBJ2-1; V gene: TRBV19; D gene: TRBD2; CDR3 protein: CASSMNGAGGWFF; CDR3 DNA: TGTGCCAGTAGTATGAACGGTGCGGGAGGGTGGTTCTTC
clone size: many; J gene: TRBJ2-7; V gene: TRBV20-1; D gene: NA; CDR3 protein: CSASGRYEQYF; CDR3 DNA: TGCAGTGCTAGTGGCCGGTACGAGCAGTACTTC
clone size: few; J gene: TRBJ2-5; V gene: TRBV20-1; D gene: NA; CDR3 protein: CSSIAIRETQYF; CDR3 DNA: TGCAGTTCTATAGCGATTCGAGAGACCCAGTACTTC
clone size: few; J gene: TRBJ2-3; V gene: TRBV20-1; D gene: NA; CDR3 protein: CSAREWGIRTDTQYF; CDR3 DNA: TGCAGTGCTAGAGAATGGGGGATCAGAACAGATACGCAGTATTTT
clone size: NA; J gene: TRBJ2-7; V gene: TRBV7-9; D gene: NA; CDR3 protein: CASSLDWGYEQYF; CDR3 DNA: TGTGCCAGCAGCTTAGACTGGGGCTACGAGCAGTACTTC
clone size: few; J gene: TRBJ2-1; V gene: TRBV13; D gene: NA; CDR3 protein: CASSLGILNNEQFF; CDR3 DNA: TGTGCCAGCAGCTTGGGAATTCTCAACAATGAGCAGTTCTTC
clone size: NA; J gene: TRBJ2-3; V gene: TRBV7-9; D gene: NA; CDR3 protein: CASKGARANTGTQYF; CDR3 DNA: TGTGCCAGCAAGGGAGCCCGGGCAAACACAGGTACGCAGTATTTT
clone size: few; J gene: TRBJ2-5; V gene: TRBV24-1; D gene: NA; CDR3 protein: CATSDREWGETQYF; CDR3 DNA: TGTGCCACCAGTGACCGAGAGTGGGGAGAGACCCAGTACTTC
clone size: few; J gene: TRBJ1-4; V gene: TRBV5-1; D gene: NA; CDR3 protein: CASSLEQGHEKLFF; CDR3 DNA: TGCGCCAGCAGCTTGGAACAGGGACATGAAAAACTGTTTTTT
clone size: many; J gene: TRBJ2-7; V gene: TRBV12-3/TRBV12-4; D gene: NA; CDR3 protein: CASSLDPHSSYEQYF; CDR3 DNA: TGTGCCAGCAGTTTAGATCCCCACAGCTCCTACGAGCAGTACTTC
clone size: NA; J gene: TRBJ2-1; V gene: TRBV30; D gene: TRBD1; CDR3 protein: CASQGADNEQFF; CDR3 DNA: TGTGCCTCCCAGGGGGCCGACAATGAGCAGTTCTTC
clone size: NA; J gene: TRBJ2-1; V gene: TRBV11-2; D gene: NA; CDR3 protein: CASSIPGKQFF; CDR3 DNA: TGTGCCAGCAGCATACCGGGAAAGCAGTTCTTC
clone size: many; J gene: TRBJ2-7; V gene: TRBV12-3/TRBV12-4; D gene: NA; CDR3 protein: CASSPNYEQYF; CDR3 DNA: TGTGCCAGCAGTCCGAACTACGAGCAGTACTTC
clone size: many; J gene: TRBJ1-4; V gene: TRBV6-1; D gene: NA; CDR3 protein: CASSGARGKLFF; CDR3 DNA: TGTGCCAGCAGTGGAGCACGAGGAAAACTGTTTTTT
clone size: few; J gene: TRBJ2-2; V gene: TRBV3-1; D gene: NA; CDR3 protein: CASSQGVWTGELFF; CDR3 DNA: TGTGCCAGCAGCCAGGGGGTATGGACCGGGGAGCTGTTTTTT
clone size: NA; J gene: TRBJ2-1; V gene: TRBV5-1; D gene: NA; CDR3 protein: CASREHNNEQFF; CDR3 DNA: TGCGCCAGCAGAGAGCATAACAATGAGCAGTTCTTC
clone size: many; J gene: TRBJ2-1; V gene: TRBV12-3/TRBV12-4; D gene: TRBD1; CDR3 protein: CASLDRPSYNEQFF; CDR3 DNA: TGTGCCAGTTTGGACAGGCCCTCCTACAATGAGCAGTTCTTC
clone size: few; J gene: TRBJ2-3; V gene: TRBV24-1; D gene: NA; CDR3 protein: CATSSTLQGHSTDTQYF; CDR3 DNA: TGTGCCACCAGTAGTACTCTCCAGGGGCATAGCACAGATACGCAGTATTTT
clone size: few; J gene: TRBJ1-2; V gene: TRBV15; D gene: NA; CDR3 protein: CATSRPGGALERYGYTF; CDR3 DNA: TGTGCCACCAGCAGACCGGGGGGGGCCCTAGAGCGATATGGCTACACCTTC
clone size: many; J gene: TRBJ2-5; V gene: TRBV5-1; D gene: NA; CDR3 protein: CASSLAGTDKETQYF; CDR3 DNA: TGCGCCAGCAGCTTGGCCGGGACGGACAAAGAGACCCAGTACTTC
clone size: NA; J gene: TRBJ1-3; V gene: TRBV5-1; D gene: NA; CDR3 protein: CASSLGGGSGNTIYF; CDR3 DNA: TGCGCCAGCAGCTTGGGAGGGGGCTCTGGAAACACCATATATTTT
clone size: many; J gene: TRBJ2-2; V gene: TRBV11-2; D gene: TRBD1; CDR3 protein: CASRMTGLGELFF; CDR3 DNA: TGTGCCAGCAGAATGACAGGGCTCGGGGAGCTGTTTTTT
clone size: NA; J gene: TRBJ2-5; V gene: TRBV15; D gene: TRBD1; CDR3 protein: CATSRGDRGGQETQYF; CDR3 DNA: TGTGCCACCAGCAGAGGGGACAGAGGTGGACAAGAGACCCAGTACTTC